This T cell receptor beta chain came from a study of CD8 T cells in Susac syndrome. The authors sequenced TCR beta from blood CD8+ and CD4+ T cells. Trimming removed 1 base at V and 2 bases at J, with 11 bases between. Germline V CDR1 and CDR2: SGHVS, FQNEAQ. CDR3 size: 16 residues. Random hexamers were used to reverse transcribe about 0.5 to 1 ug of RNA. TCRdb redid the calling of the immunoSEQ multiplex PCR reads with MiXCR, one entry per CDR3 protein. The sample holds 75,000 to 95,000 distinct CDR3 sequences, approximately 94% seen once. This sequence was found in a human donor with Susac syndrome. The source material was CD8+ T cells from PBMCs. V and J are TRBV7-8 and TRBJ2-2; D may be TRBD2 (5 bases). The CDR3 DNA reads as TGTGCCAGCAGCTTAGGCCTGCTAGCAAACACCGGGGAGCTGTTTTTT. Translating it yields CASSLGLLANTGELFF.